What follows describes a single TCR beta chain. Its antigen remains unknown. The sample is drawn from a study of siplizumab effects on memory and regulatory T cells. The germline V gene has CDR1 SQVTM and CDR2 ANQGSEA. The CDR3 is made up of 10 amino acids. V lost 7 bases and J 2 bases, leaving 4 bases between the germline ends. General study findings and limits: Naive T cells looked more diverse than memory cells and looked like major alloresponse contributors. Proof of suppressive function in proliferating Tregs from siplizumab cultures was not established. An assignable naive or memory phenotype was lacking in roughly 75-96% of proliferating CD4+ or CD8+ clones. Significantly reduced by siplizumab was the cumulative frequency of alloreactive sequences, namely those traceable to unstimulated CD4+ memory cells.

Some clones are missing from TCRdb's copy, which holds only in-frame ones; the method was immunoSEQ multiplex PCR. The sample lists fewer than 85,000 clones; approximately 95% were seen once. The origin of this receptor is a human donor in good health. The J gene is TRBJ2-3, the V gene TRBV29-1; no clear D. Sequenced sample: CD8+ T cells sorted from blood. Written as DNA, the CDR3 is TGCAGCGCTCACACAGATACGCAGTATTTT. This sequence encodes CSAHTDTQYF.